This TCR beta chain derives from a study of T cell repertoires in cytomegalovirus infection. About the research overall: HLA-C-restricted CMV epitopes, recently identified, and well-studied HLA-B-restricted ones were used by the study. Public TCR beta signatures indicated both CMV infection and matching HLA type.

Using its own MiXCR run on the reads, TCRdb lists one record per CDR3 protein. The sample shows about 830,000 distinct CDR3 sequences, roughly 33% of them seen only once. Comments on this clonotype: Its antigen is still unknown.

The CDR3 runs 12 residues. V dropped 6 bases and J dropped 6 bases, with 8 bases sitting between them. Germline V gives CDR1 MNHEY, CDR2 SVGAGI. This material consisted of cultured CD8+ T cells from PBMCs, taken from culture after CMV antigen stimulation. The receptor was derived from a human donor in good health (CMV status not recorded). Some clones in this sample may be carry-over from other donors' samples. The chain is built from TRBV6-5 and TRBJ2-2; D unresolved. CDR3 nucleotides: TGTGCCAGCAGACCGGCGGCCGGGGAGCTGTTTTTT. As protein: CASRPAAGELFF.